Presented here are 10 T cell receptor beta chains from one specimen sequenced in a study of shared clonotypes between healthy human individuals. Clones were read by immunoSEQ multiplex PCR, and TCRdb kept only the in-frame ones, dropping some. Here the sample spans approximately 1,000,000 clones, approximately 77% being singletons. What was sequenced was memory CD4+ T cells from PBMCs. Subset in this sample: CD45RA-negative fraction. Receptors were obtained from a man aged 18 to 30 in good health. Some clones in this sample may be carry-over from other donors' samples.

The rearrangement joins TRBV10-1 to TRBJ2-5; TRBD1 is a possible D gene (7 bases). Trimming removed 2 bases from V and 1 base from J, with 11 bases in between. Looked up from germline, CDR1 is WNHNN and CDR2 is SYGVQD (reference sequence). The CDR3 spans 15 residues. CDR3 protein: CASSEAGTAQETQYF. The DNA of the CDR3 is TGCGCCAGCAGTGAGGCGGGGACAGCCCAAGAGACCCAGTACTTC.

The rearrangement links TRBV4-1 to TRBJ1-3, with D possibly matching TRBD1 (5 bases). Germline loops: CDR1 MGHRA, CDR2 YSYEKL. V shed 4 bases and J shed 4 bases, with 8 bases lying between them. This CDR3 region has 13 residues. CDR3 sequence: CASSPGTGNTIYF. As DNA, the CDR3 is TGCGCCAGCAGCCCGGGGACGGGAAACACCATATATTTT.

The chain links TRBV28 to TRBJ2-7; 8 bases agree with TRBD1. The germline CDR1 and CDR2 sequences are MDHEN and SYDVKM. J lost 2 bases, V lost 5 bases, and 8 bases had no gene match. This CDR3 is built from 15 residues. The chain's CDR3 is CASSPRTGKTYEQYF. The CDR3 nucleotides are TGTGCCAGCAGTCCCCGGACAGGGAAAACCTACGAGCAGTACTTC.

This chain joins TRBV11-2 and TRBJ2-7; 10 nucleotides align to TRBD2. CDR3 length equals 17 residues. V was pared by 2 bases and J by 4 bases, with 11 bases of the junction left unmatched. Per the germline V gene, CDR1 is SGHAT and CDR2 is FQNNGV. CDR3 residues: CASSLKAGGPSVYEQYF. DNA of the CDR3: TGTGCCAGCAGCTTAAAAGCGGGAGGGCCTTCCGTTTACGAGCAGTACTTC.

V is TRBV11-3 and J is TRBJ2-2; no clear D. The CDR3 totals 15 residues. The V gene's germline CDR1 is SGHNT and CDR2 YENEEA. With 4 bases removed from V and 5 bases from J, the gap between germline ends came to 14 bases. The DNA for the CDR3 is TGTGCCAGCAGCTCCTCGGGTCTCGGGACCGGGGAGCTGTTTTTT. Its protein is CASSSSGLGTGELFF.

This chain joins TRBV6-4 and TRBJ2-1; tentatively, D is TRBD1 or TRBD2 (5 bases each). V lost 3 bases and J 4 bases, leaving 13 bases between the germline ends. The CDR3 runs 15 residues. Looked up from germline, CDR1 is MRHNA and CDR2 is SNTAGT. CDR3 DNA sequence: TGTGCCAGCAGTGAGGGAGCGACAGAATACAATGAGCAGTTCTTC. Protein product: CASSEGATEYNEQFF.

This clone has only a few counts. The V gene is TRBV18, the J gene TRBJ2-3; 7 bases align to TRBD2. The CDR3 consists of 13 residues. V dropped 6 bases and J dropped 4; count of bases not matched to a gene: 4. The V gene's germline CDR1 is KGHSH and CDR2 LQKENI. This CDR3 reads CASSPLAADTQYF. The DNA of the CDR3 is TGTGCCAGCTCGCCGCTAGCGGCAGATACGCAGTATTTT.

The chain links TRBV7-9 to TRBJ1-6, with 9 positions matching TRBD1. The CDR3 has 16 residues. J gave up 4 bases and V 2 bases, and 3 bases lay outside the gene matches. Germline CDR1 SEHNR, CDR2 FQNEAQ (reference sequence). Here the CDR3 reads CASSLYGTGYNSPLHF. The CDR3, as DNA: TGTGCCAGCAGCTTATATGGGACAGGGTATAATTCACCCCTCCACTTT.

The J gene is TRBJ2-1, the V gene TRBV7-2; D is unresolved. CDR3 length: 15 residues. Germline V gives CDR1 SGHTA, CDR2 FQGNSA. Trimming took 2 bases from V and 9 from J, leaving 17 bases between them. The CDR3 sequence: CASSLNLGSRGEQFF. The CDR3 region has the DNA TGTGCCAGCAGCTTAAACCTTGGGTCTAGAGGTGAGCAGTTCTTC. The full variable domain, its missing parts supplied by reference TRBV7-2 and TRBJ2-1, is GAGVSQSPSNKVTEKGKDVELRCDPISGHTALYWYRQSLGQGLEFLIYFQGNSAPDKSGLPSDRFSAERTGGSVSTLTIQRTQQEDSAVYLCASSLNLGSRGEQFFGPGTRLTVL.

The chain links TRBV6-5 to TRBJ1-5; D not certain. V lost 6 bases, J lost 7 bases, and 7 bases lay in between. The V gene's germline CDR1 is MNHEY and CDR2 SVGAGI. CDR3 length: 11 residues. CDR3 DNA sequence: TGTGCCAGCAGGTTACGACAGCCCCAGCATTTT. It is translated as CASRLRQPQHF.